The present TCR beta chain was sequenced within a study of shared clonotypes between healthy human individuals. The data were produced by immunoSEQ multiplex PCR, yet TCRdb's version contains in-frame clones alone and is incomplete. The sample has over 2,000,000 clones; just over 90% are singletons. Germline V gene sequence: CDR1 MDHEN, CDR2 SYDVKM. The CDR3 is 12 amino acids. Trimming stripped 7 bases from V and 10 bases from J, with 14 bases between. Naive CD8 cells comprised CD45RO-negative, CCR7-positively selected cells, excluding terminally differentiated effector memory CD45RA+ cells. The sequencing sample was made of naive CD8+ T cells from PBMCs. The receptor's source is a man between 18 and 29 years old in good health. Some clones in this sample may be carry-over from other donors' samples. The chain links TRBV28 to TRBJ2-1, with a weak D call TRBD2 (6 bases). The DNA of the CDR3 is TGTGCCAGCAACCACAAGGAGGGAGAGCAGTTCTTC. It codes for CASNHKEGEQFF.